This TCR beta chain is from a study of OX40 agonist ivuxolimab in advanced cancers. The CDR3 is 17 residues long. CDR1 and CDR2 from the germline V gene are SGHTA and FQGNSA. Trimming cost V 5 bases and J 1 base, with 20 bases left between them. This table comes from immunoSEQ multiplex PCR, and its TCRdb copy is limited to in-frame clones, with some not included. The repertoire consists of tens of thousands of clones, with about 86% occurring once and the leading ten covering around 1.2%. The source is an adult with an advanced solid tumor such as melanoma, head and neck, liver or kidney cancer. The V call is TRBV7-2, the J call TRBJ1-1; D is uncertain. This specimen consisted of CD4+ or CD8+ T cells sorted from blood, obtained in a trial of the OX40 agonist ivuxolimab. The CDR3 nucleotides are TGTGCCAGCAGCACCATGAAGGCCCCAAATGGGAACACTGAAGCTTTCTTT. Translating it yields CASSTMKAPNGNTEAFF.